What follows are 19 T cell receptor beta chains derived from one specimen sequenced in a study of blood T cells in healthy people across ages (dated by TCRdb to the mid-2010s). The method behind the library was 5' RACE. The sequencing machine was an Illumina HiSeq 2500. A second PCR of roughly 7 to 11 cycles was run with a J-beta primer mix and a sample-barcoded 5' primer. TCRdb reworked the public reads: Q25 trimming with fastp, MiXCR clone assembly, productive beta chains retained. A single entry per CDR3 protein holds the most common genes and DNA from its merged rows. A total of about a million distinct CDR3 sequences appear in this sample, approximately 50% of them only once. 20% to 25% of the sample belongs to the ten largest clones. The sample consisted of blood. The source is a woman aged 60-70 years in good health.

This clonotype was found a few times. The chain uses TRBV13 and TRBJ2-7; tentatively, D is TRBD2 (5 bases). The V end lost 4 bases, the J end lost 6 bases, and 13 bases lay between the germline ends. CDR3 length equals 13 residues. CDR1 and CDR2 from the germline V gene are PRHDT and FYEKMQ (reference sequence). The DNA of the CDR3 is TGTGCCAGCAGCTCCCAGCGGACGGCCGAGCAGTACTTC. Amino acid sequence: CASSSQRTAEQYF.

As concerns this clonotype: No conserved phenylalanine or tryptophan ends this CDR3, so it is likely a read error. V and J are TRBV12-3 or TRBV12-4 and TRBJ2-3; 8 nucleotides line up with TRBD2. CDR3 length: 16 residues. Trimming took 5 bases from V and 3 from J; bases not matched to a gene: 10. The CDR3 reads CASSVREGLLTDTQYC. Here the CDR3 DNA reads TGTGCCAGCAGTGTCCGGGAGGGCCTGTTGACAGATACGCAGTATTGT.

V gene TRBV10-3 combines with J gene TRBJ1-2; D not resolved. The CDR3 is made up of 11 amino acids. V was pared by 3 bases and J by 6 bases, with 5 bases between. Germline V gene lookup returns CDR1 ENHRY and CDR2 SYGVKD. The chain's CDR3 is CAISDGDGYTF. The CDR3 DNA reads TGTGCCATCAGTGATGGGGATGGCTACACCTTC.

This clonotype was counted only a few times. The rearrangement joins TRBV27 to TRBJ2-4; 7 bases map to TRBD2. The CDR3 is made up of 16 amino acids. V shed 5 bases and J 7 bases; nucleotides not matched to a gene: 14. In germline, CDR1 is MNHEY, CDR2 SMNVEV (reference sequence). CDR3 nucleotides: TGTGCCAGCAGTATAAAAGCGGGATGGGTAGGGAACATTCAGTACTTC. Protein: CASSIKAGWVGNIQYF.

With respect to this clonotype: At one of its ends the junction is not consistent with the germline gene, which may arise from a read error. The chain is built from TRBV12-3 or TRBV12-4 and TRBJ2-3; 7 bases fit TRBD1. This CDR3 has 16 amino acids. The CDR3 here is CAGSMAGQAATDTQYF. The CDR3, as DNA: TGTGCCGGCAGTATGGCCGGACAGGCCGCGACAGATACGCAGTATTTT.

For the CDR3, the DNA is TGTGCCAGCAGCTTTGGGGGGGGACTAGCGGGATGGAGGGAGCTGTTTTTT. This sequence encodes CASSFGGGLAGWRELFF. The V call is TRBV7-2, the J call TRBJ2-2, with 13 bases that match TRBD2. Germline CDR1 is SGHTA and CDR2 is FQGNSA. This CDR3 spans 17 amino acids. V trimming: 3 bases; J trimming: 9 bases; junction bases outside the gene matches: 10. Complete variable domain (other parts from reference TRBV7-2 and TRBJ2-2): GAGVSQSPSNKVTEKGKDVELRCDPISGHTALYWYRQSLGQGLEFLIYFQGNSAPDKSGLPSDRFSAERTGGSVSTLTIQRTQQEDSAVYLCASSFGGGLAGWRELFFGEGSRLTVL.

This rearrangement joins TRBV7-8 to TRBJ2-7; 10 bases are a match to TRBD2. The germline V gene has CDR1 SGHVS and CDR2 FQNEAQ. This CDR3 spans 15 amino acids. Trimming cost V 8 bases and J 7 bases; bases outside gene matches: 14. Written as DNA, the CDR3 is TGTGCCAGCGGCTCTCCAGCGGGAGGGCCCGATGAGCAGTACTTC. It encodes CASGSPAGGPDEQYF.

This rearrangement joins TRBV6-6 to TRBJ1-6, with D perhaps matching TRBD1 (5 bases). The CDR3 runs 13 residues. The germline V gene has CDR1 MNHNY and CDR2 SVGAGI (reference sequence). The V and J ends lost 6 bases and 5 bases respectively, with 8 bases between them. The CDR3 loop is CASRIQDNSPLHF. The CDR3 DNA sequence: TGTGCCAGCAGGATACAGGATAATTCACCCCTCCACTTT.

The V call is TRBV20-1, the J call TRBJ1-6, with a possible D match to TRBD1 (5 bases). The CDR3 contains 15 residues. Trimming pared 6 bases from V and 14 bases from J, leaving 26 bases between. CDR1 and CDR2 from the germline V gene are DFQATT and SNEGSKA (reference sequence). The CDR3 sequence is CSAQGRDPAVGALHF. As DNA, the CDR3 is TGCAGTGCCCAGGGCCGGGACCCCGCCGTGGGGGCCCTCCACTTT.

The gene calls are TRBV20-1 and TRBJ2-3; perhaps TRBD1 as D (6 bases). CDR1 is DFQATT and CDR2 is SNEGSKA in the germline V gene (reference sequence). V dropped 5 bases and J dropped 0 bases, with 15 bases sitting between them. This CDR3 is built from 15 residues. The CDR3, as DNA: TGCAGTGCTGGAGGACAGCTTCTAAGCACAGATACGCAGTATTTT. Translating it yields CSAGGQLLSTDTQYF.

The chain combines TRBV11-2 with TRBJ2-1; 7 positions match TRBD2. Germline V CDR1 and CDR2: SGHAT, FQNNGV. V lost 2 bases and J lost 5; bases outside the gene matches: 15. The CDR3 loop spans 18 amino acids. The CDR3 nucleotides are TGTGCCAGCAGCTTACTCCTAGCGGCGGAGATCCCCCACAATGAGCAGTTCTTC. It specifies CASSLLLAAEIPHNEQFF.

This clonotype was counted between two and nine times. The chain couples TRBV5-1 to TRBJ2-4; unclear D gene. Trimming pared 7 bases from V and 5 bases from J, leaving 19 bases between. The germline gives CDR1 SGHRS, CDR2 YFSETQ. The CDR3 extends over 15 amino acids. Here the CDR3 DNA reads TGCGCCAGCTCCGGAGCTCAGGCGGTAGAAAACATTCAGTACTTC. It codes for CASSGAQAVENIQYF.

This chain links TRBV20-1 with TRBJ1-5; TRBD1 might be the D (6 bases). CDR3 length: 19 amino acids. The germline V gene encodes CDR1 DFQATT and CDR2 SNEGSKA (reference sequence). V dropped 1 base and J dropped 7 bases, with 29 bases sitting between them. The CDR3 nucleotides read TGCAGTGCTAGAGGACAGGACAATATGTACCTAGCGTCGCTGCAGCCCCAGCATTTT. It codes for CSARGQDNMYLASLQPQHF.

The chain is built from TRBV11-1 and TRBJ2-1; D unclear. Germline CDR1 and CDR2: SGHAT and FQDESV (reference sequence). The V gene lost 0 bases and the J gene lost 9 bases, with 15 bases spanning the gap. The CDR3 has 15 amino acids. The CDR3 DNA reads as TGTGCCAGCAGCTTAGCAGGGTACAAACATGGTGAGCAGTTCTTC. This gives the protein CASSLAGYKHGEQFF. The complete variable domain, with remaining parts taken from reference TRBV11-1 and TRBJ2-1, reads EAEVAQSPRYKITEKSQAVAFWCDPISGHATLYWYRQILGQGPELLVQFQDESVVDDSQLPKDRFSAERLKGVDSTLKIQPAELGDSAMYLCASSLAGYKHGEQFFGPGTRLTVL.

CDR3 DNA sequence: TGTGCCAGCAGCTTTACTAGCGGGGGGAGATGGGCGACCCAGTACTTC. This codes for CASSFTSGGRWATQYF. The rearrangement links TRBV5-4 to TRBJ2-5; 12 bases fit TRBD2. Germline CDR1 is SGHNT and CDR2 is YYREEE (reference sequence). Trimming took 2 bases from V and 7 from J; bases not matched to a gene: 9. There are 16 residues in the CDR3.

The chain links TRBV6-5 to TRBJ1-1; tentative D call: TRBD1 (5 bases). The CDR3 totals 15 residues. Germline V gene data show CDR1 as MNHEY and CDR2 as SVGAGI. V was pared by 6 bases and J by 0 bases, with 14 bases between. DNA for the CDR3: TGTGCCAGCAGACAGGTCCTAAACATGAACACTGAAGCTTTCTTT. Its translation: CASRQVLNMNTEAFF.

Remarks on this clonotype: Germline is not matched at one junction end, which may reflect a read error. The CDR3 nucleotides read TGCGCCGGCAGCCCCGGGACAGGCAATCAGCCCCAGCATTTT. This translates into CAGSPGTGNQPQHF. This chain uses TRBV5-1 with TRBJ1-5; 7 positions agree with TRBD1. The CDR3 has 14 amino acids. Germline V gene lookup returns CDR1 SGHRS and CDR2 YFSETQ. The whole variable domain, remainder taken from reference TRBV5-1 and TRBJ1-5, is KAGVTQTPRYLIKTRGQQVTLSCSPISGHRSVSWYQQTPGQGLQFLFEYFSETQRNKGNFPGRFSGRQFSNSRSEMNVSTLELGDSALYLCAGSPGTGNQPQHFGDGTRLSIL.

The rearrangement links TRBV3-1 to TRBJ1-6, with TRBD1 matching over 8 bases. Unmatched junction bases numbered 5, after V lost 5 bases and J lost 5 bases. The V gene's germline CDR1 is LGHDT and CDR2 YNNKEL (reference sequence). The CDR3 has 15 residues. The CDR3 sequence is CASSGQGFDNSPLHF. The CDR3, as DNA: TGTGCCAGCAGCGGACAGGGCTTTGATAATTCACCCCTCCACTTT.

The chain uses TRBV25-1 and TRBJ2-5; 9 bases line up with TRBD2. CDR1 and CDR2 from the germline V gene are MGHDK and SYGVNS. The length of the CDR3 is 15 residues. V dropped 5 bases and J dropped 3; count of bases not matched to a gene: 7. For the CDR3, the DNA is TGTGCCAGCAGTCCGGCCGGGACTAGCAAAGAGACCCAGTACTTC. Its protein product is CASSPAGTSKETQYF.